This TCR beta chain was found in a study of T cell responses to AZD1222 COVID-19 vaccine. J gave up 15 bases and V 6 bases, and 8 bases lay outside the gene matches. This CDR3 comprises 11 residues. Germline CDR1 MNHEY, CDR2 SVGEGT. Notes on the study in general: Most donors were white British, females outnumbered males, and clonal diversity was possibly underestimated.

Comment on this clone: Its specificity is unknown.

This table comes from immunoSEQ multiplex PCR, and its TCRdb copy is limited to in-frame clones, with some not included. The sample lists 150,000 to 180,000 clones; less than 90% were seen once. Sequenced here: peripheral blood, sampled on day 0 of AZD1222 vaccination. The chain links TRBV6-2 or TRBV6-3 to TRBJ1-5; 7 bases are shared with TRBD1. This sequence originates from an adult in good health. CDR3 DNA: TGTGCCAGCAGCTCCGGGACAGTATGGCATTTT. This encodes CASSSGTVWHF.